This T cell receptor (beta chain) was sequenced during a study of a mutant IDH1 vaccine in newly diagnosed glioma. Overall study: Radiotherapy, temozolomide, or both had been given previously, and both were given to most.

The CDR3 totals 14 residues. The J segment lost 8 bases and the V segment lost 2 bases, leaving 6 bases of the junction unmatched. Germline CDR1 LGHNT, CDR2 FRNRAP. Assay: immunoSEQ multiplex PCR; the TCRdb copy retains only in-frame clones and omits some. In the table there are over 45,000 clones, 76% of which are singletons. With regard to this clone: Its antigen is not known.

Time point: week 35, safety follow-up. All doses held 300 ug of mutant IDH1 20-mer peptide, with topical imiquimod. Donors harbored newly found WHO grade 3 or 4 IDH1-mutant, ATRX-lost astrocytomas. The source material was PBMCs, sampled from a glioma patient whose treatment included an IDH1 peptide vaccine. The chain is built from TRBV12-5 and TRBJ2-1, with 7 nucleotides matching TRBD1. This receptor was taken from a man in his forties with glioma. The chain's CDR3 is CASGLYVGGYEQFF. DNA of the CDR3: TGTGCTAGTGGTTTGTACGTAGGGGGCTATGAGCAGTTCTTC.